The present T cell receptor beta chain was sequenced within a study of blood T cells in healthy people across ages (dated by TCRdb to between 2015 and 2016). Turning to the overall study: Template switching captured roughly one uniquely barcoded TCR beta cDNA molecule per two T cells in model experiments. The study measured age-related changes in TCR beta repertoire diversity using deep sequencing normalized with unique cDNA molecular identifiers. The donors were split into four age groups: young (average roughly 15 years), middle-aged (roughly 39), aged (more than 60) and long-lived (approximately 89). Donors of different ages were randomly distributed across sequencing lanes to avoid experimental bias. The study analyzed two additional independent replicas of 1 million unique cDNA reads from the same blood draw for two donors, one aged 18 to 30 and one aged 80 or older. The research as a whole found: Compared with the aged group, more naive CD4+ T cells, fewer expanded clones and increased TCR diversity were shown by the long-lived group, suggesting age selection. Estimates of total diversity based on one million sequenced T cells were considered lower bounds and underestimates. The CMV infection status of donors was not known, potentially confounding age-related changes in expanded clonotypes. Observed TCR beta diversity per million T cells fell roughly linearly with age, and a significant reduction was already apparent by age approximately 41. Observed TCR beta diversity correlated strongly with the percentage of naive T cells measured by flow cytometry. Conclusive comparison of naive and antigen-experienced compartments was prevented by the profiling of bulk unsorted PBMCs.

There are many counts of this clonotype. Its antigen is currently not known. There are no base qualities to consult, and no much larger clone falls within one base. Counted from cysteine to phenylalanine, this CDR3 has 14 amino acids. The CDR3 DNA has 42 bases and is translated from base 1. For CDR1 and CDR2, the germline V gene (reference sequence) lists DFQATT and SNEGSKA. The V end loses 6 bases and the J end loses 5 bases, and a stretch of 16 bases separates them. Library construction relied on 5' RACE. Data came from an Illumina HiSeq 2500. A second roughly 6 to 12 cycle PCR used a sample-barcoded 5' primer and a J-beta primer mix. A template-switch 5' adaptor carrying 12 random nucleotides introduced a unique molecular identifier onto each TCR beta cDNA molecule. Each sample yielded at least 2.5 million CDR3-containing paired-end reads. First-strand cDNA was synthesized from all RNA with the Mint cDNA synthesis kit, primed by a TRBC-specific oligonucleotide. All cDNA was treated with uracil-DNA glycosylase and then went through a first 18-cycle PCR with the universal primers M1SS and BC2_uni_R. For the original study's pipeline: For normalization, 1 million high-quality reads were randomly selected from each sample, with every read carrying a distinct molecular identifier. Reads sharing molecular identifiers were discarded rather than binned into consensus sequences. MiTCR, run with a Q25 quality threshold and the strictest error-elimination algorithm, handled CDR3 identification, clonotype clustering and error correction. A nonparametric unseen species model with Euler transformation was used to estimate lower-bound total TCR beta diversity. Using fastp at Q25 and MiXCR, TCRdb reprocessed the public reads and kept productive beta chains. Every distinct CDR3 protein forms one entry, paired with its most common genes and DNA. TCRdb, not the original authors, processed these V and J calls. The sample profile shows 1.5 million to 2 million distinct CDR3 sequences; about 35% of them were found once. The ten largest clones represent over 9% of the sample.

Donors were under 40 systemically healthy Caucasian individuals from Russia aged 6 to 90 years. Approximately 10 milliliters of peripheral blood were collected from each donor into EDTA-treated Vacutainer tubes. Ficoll-Paque density-gradient centrifugation was used to isolate PBMCs, with at least 7 million per sample. Total RNA, at least 5 micrograms per sample, was extracted from PBMCs with Trizol reagent. Naive CD45RAhigh/CD27high T cell percentages were measured by flow cytometry on a PBMC aliquot from every donor. Specimen: blood. This TCR was sampled from a woman in her 30s in good health. The V and J genes are TRBV20-1 and TRBJ1-4, with the D segment identity uncertain. The base sequence is TGCAGTGCCCCCACCATACGAGGGAATGAAAAACTGTTTTTT. It is translated as CSAPTIRGNEKLFF.